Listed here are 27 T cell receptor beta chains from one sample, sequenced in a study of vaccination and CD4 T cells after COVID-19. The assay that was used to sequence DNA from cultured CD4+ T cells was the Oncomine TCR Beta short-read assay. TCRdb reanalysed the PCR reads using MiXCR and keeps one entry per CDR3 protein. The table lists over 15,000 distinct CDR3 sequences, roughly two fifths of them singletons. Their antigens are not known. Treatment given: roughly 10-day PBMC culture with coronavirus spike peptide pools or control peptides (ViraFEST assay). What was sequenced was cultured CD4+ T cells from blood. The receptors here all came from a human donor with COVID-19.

CDR3 bases: TGTGCCAGCTCCCAGGGGGCCTATCAGCCCCAGCATTTT. Its translation: CASSQGAYQPQHF. The chain carries TRBV14 and TRBJ1-5; 8 nucleotides align to TRBD1. Trimming took 8 bases from V and 5 from J; bases not matched to a gene: 5. This CDR3 contains 13 residues. Germline CDR1 and CDR2: SGHDN and FVKESK.

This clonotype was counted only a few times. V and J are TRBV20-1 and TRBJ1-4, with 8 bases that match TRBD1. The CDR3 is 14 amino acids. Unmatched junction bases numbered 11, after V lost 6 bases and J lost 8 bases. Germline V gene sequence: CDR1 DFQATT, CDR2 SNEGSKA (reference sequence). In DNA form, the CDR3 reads TGCAGTGCGCACCCGACAGGGGTTGGGGAAAAACTGTTTTTT. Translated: CSAHPTGVGEKLFF.

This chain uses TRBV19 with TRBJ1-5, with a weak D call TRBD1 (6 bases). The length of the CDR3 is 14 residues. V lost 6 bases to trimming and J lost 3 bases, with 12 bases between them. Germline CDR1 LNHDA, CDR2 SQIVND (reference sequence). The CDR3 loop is CASRTTGNNQPQHF. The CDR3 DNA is TGTGCCAGTAGAACGACAGGAAACAATCAGCCCCAGCATTTT.

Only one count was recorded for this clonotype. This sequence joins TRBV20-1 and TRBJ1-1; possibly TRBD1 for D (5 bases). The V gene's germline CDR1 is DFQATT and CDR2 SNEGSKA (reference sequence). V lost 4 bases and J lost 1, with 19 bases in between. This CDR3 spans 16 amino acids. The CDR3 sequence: CSATRPKGGANTEAFF. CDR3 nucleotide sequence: TGCAGTGCTACCCGGCCGAAGGGAGGGGCGAACACTGAAGCTTTCTTT.

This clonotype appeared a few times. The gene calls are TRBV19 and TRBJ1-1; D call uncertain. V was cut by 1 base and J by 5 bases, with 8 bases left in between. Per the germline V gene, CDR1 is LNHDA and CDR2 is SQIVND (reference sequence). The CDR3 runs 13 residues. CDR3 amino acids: CASSIVLRTEAFF. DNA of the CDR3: TGTGCCAGTAGTATAGTCCTCCGAACTGAAGCTTTCTTT.

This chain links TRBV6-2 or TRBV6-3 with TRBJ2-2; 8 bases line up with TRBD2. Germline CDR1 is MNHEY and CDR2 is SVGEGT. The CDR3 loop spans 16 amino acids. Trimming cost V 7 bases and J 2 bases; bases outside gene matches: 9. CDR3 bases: TGTGCCAGCAATAACGGGGGGGCAATTAACACCGGGGAGCTGTTTTTT. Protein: CASNNGGAINTGELFF.

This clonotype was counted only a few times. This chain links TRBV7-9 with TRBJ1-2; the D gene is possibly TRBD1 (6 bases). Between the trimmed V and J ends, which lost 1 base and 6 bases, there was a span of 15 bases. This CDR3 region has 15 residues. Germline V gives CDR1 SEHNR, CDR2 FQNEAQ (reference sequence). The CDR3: CASSLDRGTEHGYTF. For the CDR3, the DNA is TGTGCCAGCAGCTTAGATAGGGGGACGGAGCATGGCTACACCTTC.

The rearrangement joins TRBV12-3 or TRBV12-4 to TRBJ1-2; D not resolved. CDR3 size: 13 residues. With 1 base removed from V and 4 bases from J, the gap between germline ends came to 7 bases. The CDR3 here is CASSLVSRYGYTF. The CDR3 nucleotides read TGTGCCAGCAGTTTAGTATCTCGCTATGGCTACACCTTC.

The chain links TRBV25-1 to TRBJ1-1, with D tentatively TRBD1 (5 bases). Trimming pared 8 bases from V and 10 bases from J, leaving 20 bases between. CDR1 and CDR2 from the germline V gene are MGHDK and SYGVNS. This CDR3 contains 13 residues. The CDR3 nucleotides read TGTGCCAGCGACCCCGGGAAGGGGAGGGGAGCTTTCTTT. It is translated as CASDPGKGRGAFF.

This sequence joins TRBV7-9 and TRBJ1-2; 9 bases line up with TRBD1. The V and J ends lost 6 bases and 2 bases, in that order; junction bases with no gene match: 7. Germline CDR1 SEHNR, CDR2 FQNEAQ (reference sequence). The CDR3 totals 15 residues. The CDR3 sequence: CASRHGTGPNYGYTF. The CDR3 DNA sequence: TGTGCCAGCAGGCATGGGACAGGGCCCAACTATGGCTACACCTTC.

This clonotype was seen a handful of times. The chain's CDR3 is CASSSDSSGANVLTF. DNA of the CDR3: TGTGCCAGCAGCTCAGACAGCTCTGGGGCCAACGTCCTGACTTTC. The rearrangement uses TRBV11-1 and TRBJ2-6, with D perhaps matching TRBD1 (5 bases). This CDR3 has 15 amino acids. Germline loops: CDR1 SGHAT, CDR2 FQDESV (reference sequence). V was clipped by 4 bases and J by 0 bases, with 7 bases between them.

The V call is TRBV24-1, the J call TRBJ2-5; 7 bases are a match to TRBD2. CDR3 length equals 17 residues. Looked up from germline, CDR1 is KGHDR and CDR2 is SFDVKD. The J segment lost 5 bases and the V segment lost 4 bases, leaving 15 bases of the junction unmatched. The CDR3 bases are TGTGCCACCAGTGACAAGTCAGCAGGGAGGGGTGGGGAGACCCAGTACTTC. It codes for CATSDKSAGRGGETQYF.

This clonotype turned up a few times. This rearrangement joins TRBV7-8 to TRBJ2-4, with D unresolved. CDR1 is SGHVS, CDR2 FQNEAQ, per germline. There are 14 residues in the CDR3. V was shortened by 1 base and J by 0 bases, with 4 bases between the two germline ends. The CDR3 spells CASSLGGAKNIQYF. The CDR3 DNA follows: TGTGCCAGCAGCTTAGGGGGAGCCAAAAACATTCAGTACTTC.

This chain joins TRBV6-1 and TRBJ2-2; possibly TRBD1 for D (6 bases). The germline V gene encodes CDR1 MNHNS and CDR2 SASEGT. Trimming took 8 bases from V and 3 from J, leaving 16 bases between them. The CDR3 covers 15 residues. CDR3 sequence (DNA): TGTGCCAGCTGGGCGCCTGGGACACACACCGGGGAGCTGTTTTTT. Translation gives CASWAPGTHTGELFF.

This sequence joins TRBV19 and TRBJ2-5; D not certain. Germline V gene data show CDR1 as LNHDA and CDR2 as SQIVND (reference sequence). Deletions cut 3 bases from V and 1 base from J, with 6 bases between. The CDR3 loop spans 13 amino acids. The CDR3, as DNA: TGTGCCAGTAGTATGGACGGCCAAGAGACCCAGTACTTC. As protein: CASSMDGQETQYF.

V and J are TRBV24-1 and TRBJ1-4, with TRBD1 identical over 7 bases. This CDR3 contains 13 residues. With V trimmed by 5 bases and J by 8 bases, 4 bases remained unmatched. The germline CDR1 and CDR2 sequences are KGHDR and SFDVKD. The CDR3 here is CATSAQGEEKLFF. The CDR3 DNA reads TGTGCCACCAGTGCCCAGGGGGAAGAAAAACTGTTTTTT.

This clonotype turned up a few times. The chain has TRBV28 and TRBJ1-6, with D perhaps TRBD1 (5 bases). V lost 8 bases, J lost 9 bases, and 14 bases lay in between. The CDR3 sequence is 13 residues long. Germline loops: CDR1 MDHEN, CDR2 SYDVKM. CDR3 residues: CASVDFRVSPLHF. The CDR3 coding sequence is TGTGCCAGCGTTGATTTCAGGGTTTCACCCCTCCACTTT.

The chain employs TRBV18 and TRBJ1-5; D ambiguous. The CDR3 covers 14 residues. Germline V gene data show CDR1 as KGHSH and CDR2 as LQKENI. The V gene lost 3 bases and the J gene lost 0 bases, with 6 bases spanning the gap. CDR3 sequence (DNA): TGTGCCAGCTCACCGATAAGTAGCAATCAGCCCCAGCATTTT. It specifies CASSPISSNQPQHF.

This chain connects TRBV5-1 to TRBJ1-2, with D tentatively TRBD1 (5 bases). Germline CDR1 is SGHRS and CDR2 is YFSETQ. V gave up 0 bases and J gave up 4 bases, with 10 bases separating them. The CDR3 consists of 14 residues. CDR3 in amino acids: CASSLGGGTYGYTF. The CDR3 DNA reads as TGCGCCAGCAGCTTGGGTGGGGGAACCTATGGCTACACCTTC.

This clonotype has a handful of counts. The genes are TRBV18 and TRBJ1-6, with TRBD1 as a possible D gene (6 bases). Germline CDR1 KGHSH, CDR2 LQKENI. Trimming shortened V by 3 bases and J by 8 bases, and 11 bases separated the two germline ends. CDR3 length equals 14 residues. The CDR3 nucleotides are TGTGCCAGCTCACCCACAGGGTCGGATTCACCCCTCCACTTT. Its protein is CASSPTGSDSPLHF.

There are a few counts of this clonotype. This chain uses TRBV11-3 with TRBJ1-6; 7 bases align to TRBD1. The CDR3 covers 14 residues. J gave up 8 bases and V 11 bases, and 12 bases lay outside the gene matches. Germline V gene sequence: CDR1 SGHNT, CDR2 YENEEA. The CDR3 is CALEKQGPDSPLHF. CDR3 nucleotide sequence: TGTGCCCTAGAGAAACAGGGGCCGGATTCACCCCTCCACTTT.

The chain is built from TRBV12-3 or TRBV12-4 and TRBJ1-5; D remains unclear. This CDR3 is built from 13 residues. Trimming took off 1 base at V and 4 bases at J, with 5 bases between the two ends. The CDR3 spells CASSLGSNQPQHF. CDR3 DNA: TGTGCCAGCAGTTTAGGATCGAATCAGCCCCAGCATTTT.

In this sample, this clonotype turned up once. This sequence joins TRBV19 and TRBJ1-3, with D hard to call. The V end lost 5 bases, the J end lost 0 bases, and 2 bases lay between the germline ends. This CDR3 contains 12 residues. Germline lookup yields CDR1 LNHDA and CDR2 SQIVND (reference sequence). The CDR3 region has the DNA TGTGCCAGTAGTTTCTCTGGAAACACCATATATTTT. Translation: CASSFSGNTIYF.

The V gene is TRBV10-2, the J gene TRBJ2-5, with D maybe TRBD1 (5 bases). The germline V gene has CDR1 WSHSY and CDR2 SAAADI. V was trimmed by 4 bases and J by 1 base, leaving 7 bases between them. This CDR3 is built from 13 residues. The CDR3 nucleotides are TGCGCCAGCAGTGGACAGATCCAAGAGACCCAGTACTTC. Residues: CASSGQIQETQYF.

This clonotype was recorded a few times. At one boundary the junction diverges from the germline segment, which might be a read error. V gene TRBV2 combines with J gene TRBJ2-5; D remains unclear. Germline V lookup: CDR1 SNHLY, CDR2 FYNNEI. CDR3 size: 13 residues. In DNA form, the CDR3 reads TGTGCCAGCACCCCATACAGACAAGAGACCCAGTACTTT. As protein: CASTPYRQETQYF.

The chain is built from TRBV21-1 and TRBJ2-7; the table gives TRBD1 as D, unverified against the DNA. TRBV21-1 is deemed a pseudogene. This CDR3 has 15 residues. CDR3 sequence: CASSRSPGTIYEQYF. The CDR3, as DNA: TGTGCCAGCAGCAGATCCCCCGGGACGATCTACGAGCAGTACTTC.

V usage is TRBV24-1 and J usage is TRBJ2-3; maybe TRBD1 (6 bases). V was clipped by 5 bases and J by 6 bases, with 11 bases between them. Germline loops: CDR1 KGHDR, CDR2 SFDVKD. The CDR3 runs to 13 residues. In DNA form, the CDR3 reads TGTGCCACCAGTGTCTCAGGGGCTGATACGCAGTATTTT. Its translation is CATSVSGADTQYF.